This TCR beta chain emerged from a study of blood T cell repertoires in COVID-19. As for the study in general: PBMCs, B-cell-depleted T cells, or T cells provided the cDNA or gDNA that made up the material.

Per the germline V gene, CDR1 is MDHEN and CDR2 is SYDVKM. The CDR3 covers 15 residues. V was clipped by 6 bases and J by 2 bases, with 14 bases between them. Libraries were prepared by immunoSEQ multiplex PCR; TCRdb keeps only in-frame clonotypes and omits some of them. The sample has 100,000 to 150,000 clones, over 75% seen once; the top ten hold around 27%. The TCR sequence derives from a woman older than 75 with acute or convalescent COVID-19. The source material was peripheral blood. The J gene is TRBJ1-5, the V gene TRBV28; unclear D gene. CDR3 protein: CASSRGSRGNQPQHF. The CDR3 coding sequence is TGTGCCAGCAGCCGCGGAAGTCGGGGCAATCAGCCCCAGCATTTT.